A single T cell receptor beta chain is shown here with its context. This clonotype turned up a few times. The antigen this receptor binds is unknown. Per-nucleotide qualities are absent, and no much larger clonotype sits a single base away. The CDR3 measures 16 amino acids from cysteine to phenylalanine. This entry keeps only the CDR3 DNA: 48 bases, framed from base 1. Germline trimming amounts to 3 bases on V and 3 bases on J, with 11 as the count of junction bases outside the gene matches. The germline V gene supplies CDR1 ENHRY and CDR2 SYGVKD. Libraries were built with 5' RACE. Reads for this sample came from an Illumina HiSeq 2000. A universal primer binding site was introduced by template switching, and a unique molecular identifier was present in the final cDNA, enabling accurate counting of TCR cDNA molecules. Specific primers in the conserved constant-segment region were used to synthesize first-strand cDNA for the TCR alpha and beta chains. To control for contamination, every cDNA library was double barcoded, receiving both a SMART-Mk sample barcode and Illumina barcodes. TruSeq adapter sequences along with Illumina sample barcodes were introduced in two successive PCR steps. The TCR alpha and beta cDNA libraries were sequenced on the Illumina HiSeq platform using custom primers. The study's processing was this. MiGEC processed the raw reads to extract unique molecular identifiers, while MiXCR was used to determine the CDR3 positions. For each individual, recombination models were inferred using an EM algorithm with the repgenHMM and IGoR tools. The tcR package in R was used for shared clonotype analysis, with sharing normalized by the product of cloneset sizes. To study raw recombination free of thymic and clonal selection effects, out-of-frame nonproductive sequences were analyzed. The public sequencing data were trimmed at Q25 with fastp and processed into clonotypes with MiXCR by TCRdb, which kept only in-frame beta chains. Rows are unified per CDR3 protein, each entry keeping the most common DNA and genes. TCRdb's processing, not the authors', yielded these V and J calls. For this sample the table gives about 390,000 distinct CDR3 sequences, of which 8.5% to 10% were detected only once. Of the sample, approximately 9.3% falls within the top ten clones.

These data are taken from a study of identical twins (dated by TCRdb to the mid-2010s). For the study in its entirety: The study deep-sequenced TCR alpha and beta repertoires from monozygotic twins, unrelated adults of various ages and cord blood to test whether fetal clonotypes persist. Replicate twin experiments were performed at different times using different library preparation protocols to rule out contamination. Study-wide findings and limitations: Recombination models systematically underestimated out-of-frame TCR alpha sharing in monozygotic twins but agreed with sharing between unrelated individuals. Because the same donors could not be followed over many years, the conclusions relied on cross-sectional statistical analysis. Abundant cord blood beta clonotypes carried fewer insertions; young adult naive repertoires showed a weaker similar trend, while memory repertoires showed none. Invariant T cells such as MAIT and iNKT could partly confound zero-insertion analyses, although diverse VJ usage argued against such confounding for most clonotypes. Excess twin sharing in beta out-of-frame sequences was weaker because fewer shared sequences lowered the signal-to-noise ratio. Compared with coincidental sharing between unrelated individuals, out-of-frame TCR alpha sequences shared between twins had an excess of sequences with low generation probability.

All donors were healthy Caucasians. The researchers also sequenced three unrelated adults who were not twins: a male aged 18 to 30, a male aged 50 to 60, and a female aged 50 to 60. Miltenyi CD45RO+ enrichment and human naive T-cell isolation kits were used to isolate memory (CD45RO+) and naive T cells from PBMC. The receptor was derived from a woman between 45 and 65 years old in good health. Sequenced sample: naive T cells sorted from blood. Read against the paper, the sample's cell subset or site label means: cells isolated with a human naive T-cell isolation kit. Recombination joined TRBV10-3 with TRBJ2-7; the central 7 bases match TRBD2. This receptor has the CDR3 CAISDPGTSGGYEQYF. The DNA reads TGTGCCATCAGTGACCCTGGGACCTCGGGGGGCTACGAGCAGTACTTC.